These T cell receptor beta chains were read from a single sample in a study of blood T cell repertoires in COVID-19. The assay was immunoSEQ multiplex PCR, and TCRdb's table has in-frame clones only and misses some. The sample has under 150,000 clones, around 85% seen once. The sequencing sample was made of peripheral blood. These receptors were taken from a human donor in a cohort sampled during active COVID-19. Each CDR3 is given with its conserved first and last residue. D genes are given only for firm matches. Clone size, where shown, is once, few, many, or a class for clones that have expanded.

15	TRBV9	-	-	TRBJ2-7	TGTGCCAGCAGCGAGACGGCCAGGGCCGACTACGAGCAGTACTTC	CASSETARADYEQYF
15	TRBV18	-	-	TRBJ2-5	TGTGCCAGCTCACCCATCCGGGGTGAGCAAGAGACCCAGTACTTC	CASSPIRGEQETQYF
15	TRBV9	TRBD1	-	TRBJ2-5	TGTGCCAGCAGCGCCCTGGGGGACAGGGTAGAGACCCAGTACTTC	CASSALGDRVETQYF
15	TRBV7-2	-	-	TRBJ1-6	TGTGCCAGCAGCTTGCCCCAGGGCCCCAATTCACCCCTCCACTTT	CASSLPQGPNSPLHF
15	TRBV5-1	TRBD1	-	TRBJ1-5	TGCGCCAGCAGCTTGTCAGGGGACAGGGGTCAGCCCCAGCATTTT	CASSLSGDRGQPQHF
15	TRBV2	TRBD2	-	TRBJ2-1	TGTGCCAGCAGTGAAGAGTGGGGGGGTGGCAATGAGCAGTTCTTC	CASSEEWGGGNEQFF
16	TRBV6-2/TRBV6-3	TRBD2	few	TRBJ2-3	TGTGCCAGCAGCCTGGAAGCGGGAGGGACTGGAGATACGCAGTATTTT	CASSLEAGGTGDTQYF
16	TRBV5-1	-	few	TRBJ1-1	TGCGCCAGCAGCTTGGAGGCAGGGGCCCTCGGCACTGAAGCTTTCTTT	CASSLEAGALGTEAFF
15	TRBV11-2	TRBD1	-	TRBJ1-1	TGTGCCAGCAGCTTTTTGGACAGGGGCGTCACTGAAGCTTTCTTT	CASSFLDRGVTEAFF
14	TRBV5-6	-	-	TRBJ2-5	TGTGCCAGCAGCTTTGCGGGGTACCAAGAGACCCAGTACTTC	CASSFAGYQETQYF
16	TRBV7-7	TRBD2	-	TRBJ2-3	TGTGCTAGCAGCCAAGGGGTAGCGGGGGGTCCAGATACGCAGTATTTT	CASSQGVAGGPDTQYF